These 24 T cell receptor beta chains were all obtained from the same sample, sequenced in a study of T-cell reconstitution after alpha-beta-depleted transplantation in children. Unique molecular identifiers featured in how the TCRbeta library was prepared. Using its own MiXCR run on the PCR reads, TCRdb lists one record per CDR3 protein. The sample lists 300,000 to 400,000 distinct CDR3 sequences, 10% to 15% occurring once. The sample consisted of PBMCs, taken from the stem cell graft. The receptors come from a human donor who donated a stem cell graft to a child with Fanconi anemia.

The table lists this clonotype with many counts. This chain connects TRBV5-1 to TRBJ1-1; 10 nucleotides line up with TRBD1. Unmatched junction bases numbered 5, after V lost 4 bases and J lost 5 bases. Germline V gene data show CDR1 as SGHRS and CDR2 as YFSETQ. The CDR3 contains 14 residues. CDR3 in amino acids: CASSPDRGQTEAFF. CDR3 sequence (DNA): TGCGCCAGCAGCCCCGACAGGGGGCAAACTGAAGCTTTCTTT.

This clonotype was found a few times. The chain uses TRBV10-1 and TRBJ2-5, with 7 nucleotides matching TRBD1. The CDR3 is 14 amino acids. Germline assignment: CDR1 WNHNN and CDR2 SYGVQD (reference sequence). V trimming: 4 bases; J trimming: 9 bases; junction bases outside the gene matches: 11. The CDR3: CASSASRGPGAQYF. As DNA, the CDR3 is TGCGCCAGCAGTGCCTCAAGGGGGCCAGGGGCCCAGTACTTC.

CDR3 region: CATSRDVGPLFF. CDR3 sequence (DNA): TGTGCCACCAGCAGAGATGTGGGCCCGCTGTTTTTT. V is TRBV15 and J is TRBJ1-4; D not certain. CDR3 length equals 12 residues. Looked up from germline, CDR1 is LNHNV and CDR2 is YYDKDF (reference sequence). V lost 0 bases and J 14 bases, leaving 10 bases between the germline ends.

This clonotype was picked up many times. V and J are TRBV7-8 and TRBJ2-1; weak D call: TRBD2 (6 bases). This CDR3 has 13 residues. Germline lookup yields CDR1 SGHVS and CDR2 FQNEAQ. V was pared by 1 base and J by 15 bases, with 16 bases between. The CDR3 region has the DNA TGTGCCAGCAGCTTAGAGGAGGGGACGAGGGGGTTCTTC. Amino acids: CASSLEEGTRGFF.

The table lists this clonotype with many counts. The chain employs TRBV9 and TRBJ1-6; D is ambiguous. The length of the CDR3 is 14 residues. The V end was cut by 0 bases, the J end by 7 bases, with 8 bases between. Germline CDR1 reads SGDLS; CDR2 reads YYNGEE. Here the CDR3 reads CASSVEGGNSPLHF. The CDR3 bases are TGTGCCAGCAGCGTAGAGGGTGGAAATTCACCCCTCCACTTT.

This clonotype has just a few counts. The V gene is TRBV11-2, the J gene TRBJ1-2; 9 bases are shared with TRBD1. With V trimmed by 5 bases and J by 2 bases, 9 bases remained unmatched. The CDR3 runs 16 residues. Germline V gives CDR1 SGHAT, CDR2 FQNNGV. The CDR3 region has the DNA TGTGCCAGCAGCACCCCGGACAGGGGAATGAACTATGGCTACACCTTC. As protein: CASSTPDRGMNYGYTF.

Ten or more counts support this clonotype. The gene calls are TRBV5-1 and TRBJ2-5, with a tentative D call TRBD2 (6 bases). The V end was cut by 2 bases, the J end by 3 bases, with 14 bases between. This CDR3 comprises 15 residues. In germline, CDR1 is SGHRS, CDR2 YFSETQ. The CDR3 loop reads CASSLLGLREETQYF. The CDR3 coding sequence is TGCGCCAGCAGCTTATTGGGACTCCGAGAAGAGACCCAGTACTTC.

This sequence joins TRBV5-1 and TRBJ2-7; 7 nucleotides align to TRBD1. The V gene's germline CDR1 is SGHRS and CDR2 YFSETQ. Unmatched junction bases numbered 6, after V lost 1 base and J lost 2 bases. The CDR3 length is 15 residues. This CDR3 is CASSLTGTAAYEQYF. For the CDR3, the DNA is TGCGCCAGCAGCTTGACCGGGACAGCAGCCTACGAGCAGTACTTC.

The V call is TRBV7-2, the J call TRBJ2-5, with D possibly called TRBD1 or TRBD2 (5 bases each). V was shortened by 1 base and J by 4 bases, with 10 bases between the two germline ends. Germline V lookup: CDR1 SGHTA, CDR2 FQGNSA. The CDR3 is 14 residues long. CDR3 sequence (DNA): TGTGCCAGCAGCTTAGATCGGGGCCTAGAGACCCAGTACTTC. It yields the protein CASSLDRGLETQYF.

This clonotype was counted only a few times. The V and J genes are TRBV28 and TRBJ1-5; no clear D gene. Looked up from germline, CDR1 is MDHEN and CDR2 is SYDVKM. This CDR3 has 13 residues. V lost 6 bases, J lost 8 bases, and 14 bases lay in between. The CDR3 sequence is CASRLATWEPQHF. The CDR3 bases are TGTGCCAGCAGACTAGCCACCTGGGAGCCCCAGCATTTT. The whole variable domain, remainder taken from reference TRBV28 and TRBJ1-5, is DVKVTQSSRYLVKRTGEKVFLECVQDMDHENMFWYRQDPGLGLRLIYFSYDVKMKEKGDIPEGYSVSREKKERFSLILESASTNQTSMYLCASRLATWEPQHFGDGTRLSIL.

This clonotype was counted only a few times. At one end the junction does not follow the germline gene, possibly because of a read error. The CDR3 region has the DNA TGTGCCAGCAGTGCCTCTATACAACTCTATGATTCACCCCTCCACTTT. Residues: CASSASIQLYDSPLHF. This chain uses TRBV6-1 with TRBJ1-6; the D is unclear. CDR1 is MNHNS and CDR2 is SASEGT in the germline V gene. The CDR3 length is 16 residues.

This clonotype was observed a few times. DNA for the CDR3: TGTGCCAGCAGTTTATCACGGGACAGCGGGGAGCTGTTTTTT. Translating gives CASSLSRDSGELFF. The chain is built from TRBV27 and TRBJ2-2, with 7 bases lining up with TRBD1. The CDR3 has 14 residues. Germline values: CDR1 MNHEY, CDR2 SMNVEV (reference sequence). J lost 7 bases, V lost 0 bases, and 2 bases had no gene match.

As concerns this clonotype: This clone may be a read error of a much larger clone one base away. J is TRBJ2-2 and V is TRBV2; unclear D gene. CDR1 SNHLY and CDR2 FYNNEI come from the germline V gene. V gave up 2 bases and J gave up 0 bases, with 1 base separating them. This CDR3 has 13 amino acids. The CDR3 sequence is CASSESNTGELFF. The DNA for the CDR3 is TGTGCCAGCAGTGAATCGAACACCGGGGAGCTGTTTTTT.

The chain joins TRBV7-8 to TRBJ1-6; weak D call: TRBD1 (5 bases). Per the germline V gene, CDR1 is SGHVS and CDR2 is FQNEAQ. V was pared by 5 bases and J by 7 bases, with 12 bases between. CDR3 length: 14 residues. The CDR3 spells CASSPGPGNSPLHF. The CDR3 DNA reads TGTGCCAGCAGCCCGGGACCGGGGAATTCACCCCTCCACTTT. Combining the CDR3 with reference TRBV7-8 and TRBJ1-6 gives the whole variable domain GAGVSQSPRYKVAKRGQDVALRCDPISGHVSLFWYQQALGQGPEFLTYFQNEAQLDKSGLPSDRFFAERPEGSVSTLKIQRTQQEDSAVYLCASSPGPGNSPLHFGNGTRLTVT.

J is TRBJ2-7 and V is TRBV5-4; D may be TRBD1 (5 bases). Trimming stripped 4 bases from V and 0 bases from J, with 8 bases between. The germline V gene encodes CDR1 SGHNT and CDR2 YYREEE (reference sequence). The CDR3 contains 13 residues. This chain's CDR3 is CASSNRSSYEQYV. Written as DNA, the CDR3 is TGTGCCAGCAGCAACAGGAGCTCCTACGAGCAGTACGTC.

The chain couples TRBV12-3 or TRBV12-4 to TRBJ1-1; D not certain. V dropped 10 bases and J dropped 0 bases, with 12 bases sitting between them. The CDR3 sequence is 13 residues long. In DNA, the CDR3 is TGTGCCACCTGCGCCAGAATGAACACTGAAGCTTTCTTT. This codes for CATCARMNTEAFF.

This clonotype was counted at least ten times. V usage is TRBV7-2 and J usage is TRBJ2-6; 9 positions match TRBD1. V lost 2 bases to trimming and J lost 0 bases; unmatched junction nucleotides: 5. The CDR3 is made up of 18 amino acids. The germline CDR1 and CDR2 sequences are SGHTA and FQGNSA. Here the CDR3 reads CASSLSGQGYSGANVLTF. The CDR3 bases are TGTGCCAGCAGCTTATCGGGACAGGGTTACTCTGGGGCCAACGTCCTGACTTTC. Full variable domain (missing parts from reference TRBV7-2 and TRBJ2-6): GAGVSQSPSNKVTEKGKDVELRCDPISGHTALYWYRQSLGQGLEFLIYFQGNSAPDKSGLPSDRFSAERTGGSVSTLTIQRTQQEDSAVYLCASSLSGQGYSGANVLTFGAGSRLTVL.

This clonotype was seen more than once but under ten times. V and J are TRBV5-1 and TRBJ2-5, with 9 bases lining up with TRBD2. Germline V CDR1 and CDR2: SGHRS, YFSETQ. V shed 0 bases, J shed 1 base, and the junction held 4 bases outside the gene matches. The length of the CDR3 is 16 residues. The CDR3 here is CASSLGAGGSQETQYF. Written as DNA, the CDR3 is TGCGCCAGCAGCTTGGGAGCGGGGGGCTCCCAAGAGACCCAGTACTTC.

The chain carries TRBV29-1 and TRBJ1-1; 9 nucleotides align to TRBD1. CDR3 length: 15 amino acids. The V segment lost 7 bases and the J segment 6 bases; nucleotides outside the gene matches: 15. CDR1 is SQVTM and CDR2 is ANQGSEA in the germline V gene. The CDR3 loop is CSGGANRGLFSEAFF. CDR3 nucleotide sequence: TGCAGCGGGGGGGCCAACAGGGGGCTATTCTCTGAAGCTTTCTTT. Variable domain in full (rest from reference TRBV29-1 and TRBJ1-1): SAVISQKPSRDICQRGTSLTIQCQVDSQVTMMFWYRQQPGQSLTLIATANQGSEATYESGFVIDKFPISRPNLTFSTLTVSNMSPEDSSIYLCSGGANRGLFSEAFFGQGTRLTVV.

At least ten counts were recorded for this clonotype. CDR3 residues: CSASDSVYGYTF. CDR3 bases: TGCAGTGCTAGTGACAGCGTCTATGGCTACACCTTC. The chain links TRBV20-1 to TRBJ1-2, with D possibly being TRBD1 (5 bases). Trimming stripped 3 bases from V and 4 bases from J, with 9 bases between. The V gene's germline CDR1 is DFQATT and CDR2 SNEGSKA (reference sequence). The CDR3 covers 12 residues.

The chain recombines TRBV27 with TRBJ2-5, with 7 bases identical to TRBD2. Trimming at V came to 8 bases and at J to 2 bases, leaving 5 bases not matched to a gene. CDR3 length: 13 residues. Germline lookup yields CDR1 MNHEY and CDR2 SMNVEV (reference sequence). This chain's CDR3 is CASASGLQETQYF. Here the CDR3 DNA reads TGTGCCAGCGCCTCGGGACTACAAGAGACCCAGTACTTC.

This rearrangement joins TRBV2 to TRBJ2-1, with D perhaps TRBD1 or TRBD2 (7 bases each). V lost 10 bases and J 8 bases, leaving 30 bases between the germline ends. CDR3 length equals 17 residues. Germline assignment: CDR1 SNHLY and CDR2 FYNNEI. The CDR3 spells CATALGRGRRVGDEQFF. CDR3 bases: TGTGCCACCGCCCTGGGGAGGGGGCGAAGAGTCGGCGATGAGCAGTTCTTC.

The rearrangement uses TRBV9 and TRBJ2-7, with TRBD1 matching 8 bases. Germline CDR1 reads SGDLS; CDR2 reads YYNGEE. V lost 2 bases, J lost 3 bases, and 10 bases stayed unmatched. The CDR3 runs 16 residues. The CDR3 loop reads CASSVSLDRVIYEQYF. For the CDR3, the DNA is TGTGCCAGCAGCGTGAGCCTGGACAGGGTAATCTACGAGCAGTACTTC.

The table lists this clonotype with a few counts. V is TRBV11-1 and J is TRBJ2-1; 15 nucleotides agree with TRBD2. Germline V gene sequence: CDR1 SGHAT, CDR2 FQDESV (reference sequence). There are 18 residues in the CDR3. V lost 1 base and J lost 7; bases outside the gene matches: 8. The CDR3 DNA reads TGTGCCAGCAGCTTAGTCGATGCCGGGACTAGCGGGGGGAATGAGCAGTTCTTC. Translation: CASSLVDAGTSGGNEQFF.